This passage covers 25 T cell receptor beta chains from one sample sequenced in a study of sequential checkpoint blockade in melanoma. The treatment denotes: randomized to nivolumab then ipilimumab (arm A) or the reverse (arm B). Method: immunoSEQ multiplex PCR; TCRdb's copy keeps in-frame clones and lacks some. The sample carries more than 35,000 clones, roughly 88% recorded once. The source was CD8+ T cells sorted from blood (inferred from file names), collected from a patient given nivolumab and ipilimumab in sequence. Receptors were obtained from a human donor with melanoma.

The V call is TRBV15, the J call TRBJ1-2; perhaps TRBD1 as D (6 bases). V dropped 5 bases and J dropped 0 bases, with 7 bases sitting between them. The germline gives CDR1 LNHNV, CDR2 YYDKDF (reference sequence). The CDR3 contains 13 residues. CDR3 protein: CATSGQSNYGYTF. For the CDR3, the DNA is TGTGCCACCAGCGGACAGTCTAACTATGGCTACACCTTC.

The rearrangement uses TRBV5-6 and TRBJ2-2, with 12 bases lining up with TRBD2. This CDR3 is 16 amino acids long. Germline CDR1 is SGHDT and CDR2 is YYEEEE. The V segment lost 0 bases and the J segment 4 bases; nucleotides outside the gene matches: 1. DNA of the CDR3: TGTGCCAGCAGCTTGGGGACTAGCGGGGTCACCGGGGAGCTGTTTTTT. Translating gives CASSLGTSGVTGELFF.

The V call is TRBV7-9, the J call TRBJ2-1; 10 nucleotides line up with TRBD1. V gave up 8 bases and J gave up 6 bases; unmatched junction bases: 4. This CDR3 spans 13 amino acids. Per the germline V gene, CDR1 is SEHNR and CDR2 is FQNEAQ (reference sequence). This CDR3 reads CASGTGVSNEQFF. CDR3 in DNA: TGTGCCAGCGGGACAGGGGTAAGCAATGAGCAGTTCTTC.

The chain combines TRBV9 with TRBJ2-3, with D perhaps matching TRBD2 (7 bases). Trimming took 1 base from V and 0 from J, leaving 15 bases between them. The CDR3 spans 17 residues. The germline V gene has CDR1 SGDLS and CDR2 YYNGEE. The CDR3: CASSVPSTGGSTDTQYF. As DNA, the CDR3 is TGTGCCAGCAGCGTACCAAGCACGGGGGGCAGCACAGATACGCAGTATTTT.

The rearrangement joins TRBV29-1 to TRBJ2-1; D unresolved. Trimming cost V 1 base and J 9 bases, with 10 bases left between them. The germline V gene encodes CDR1 SQVTM and CDR2 ANQGSEA. This CDR3 contains 12 residues. The CDR3 spells CSVEALEAEQFF. CDR3 in DNA: TGCAGCGTTGAAGCCCTAGAGGCTGAGCAGTTCTTC.

This chain uses TRBV4-1 with TRBJ2-7; 16 bases fit TRBD2. V lost 4 bases and J lost 3; bases outside the gene matches: 9. The CDR3 has 18 residues. Germline assignment: CDR1 MGHRA and CDR2 YSYEKL. The CDR3 loop reads CASSPSGTSGRAVYEQYF. The CDR3 nucleotides are TGCGCCAGCAGCCCCTCCGGGACTAGCGGGAGGGCCGTCTACGAGCAGTACTTC.

The chain links TRBV7-6 to TRBJ2-7, with TRBD1 as a possible D gene (5 bases). V dropped 5 bases and J dropped 3 bases, with 14 bases sitting between them. CDR1 is SGHVS and CDR2 is FNYEAQ in the germline V gene. CDR3 length: 14 residues. The CDR3 coding sequence is TGTGCCAGCAGCCGAGCCGGGCAGGGCTACGAGCAGTACTTC. Its translation: CASSRAGQGYEQYF.

The rearrangement uses TRBV28 and TRBJ2-5; TRBD1 is a possible D gene (6 bases). The V gene lost 2 bases and the J gene lost 11 bases, with 15 bases spanning the gap. This CDR3 has 13 amino acids. CDR1 MDHEN and CDR2 SYDVKM come from the germline V gene. The CDR3 spells CASSLITGSEQYF. The CDR3 nucleotides are TGTGCCAGCAGTTTAATCACAGGGAGTGAGCAGTACTTC.

This clone showed up just once. Mismatch with germline at one junction end may stem from a read error. The rearrangement joins TRBV19 to TRBJ2-1, with 9 nucleotides matching TRBD2. The CDR3 consists of 15 residues. Germline V gene data show CDR1 as LNHDA and CDR2 as SQIVND (reference sequence). The CDR3 is CASRIAGVSYNEQFF. CDR3 sequence (DNA): TGTGCCAGTAGAATAGCGGGAGTCTCCTACAATGAGCAGTTCTTC.

The chain recombines TRBV21-1 with TRBJ1-5; no check of the table's D call, TRBD1, against the DNA was made. TRBV21-1 is recorded as a pseudogene. CDR3 size: 14 residues. The CDR3 loop is CASSIHGTLYAQHF. The DNA of the CDR3 is TGTGCCAGCAGCATCCACGGGACACTATACGCCCAGCATTTT.

The chain uses TRBV9 and TRBJ2-5; D is perhaps TRBD1 (5 bases). Germline assignment: CDR1 SGDLS and CDR2 YYNGEE. V was trimmed by 0 bases and J by 3 bases, leaving 12 bases between them. This CDR3 spans 15 amino acids. CDR3 nucleotide sequence: TGTGCCAGCAGCGTAGGGGGCAGGGCCGAAGAGACCCAGTACTTC. Its protein is CASSVGGRAEETQYF.

The V and J genes are TRBV4-2 and TRBJ1-2; 9 bases match TRBD1. The ends lost 1 base at V and 3 bases at J; junction bases unmatched: 6. CDR1 is LGHNA and CDR2 is YNFKEQ in the germline V gene. This CDR3 spans 16 amino acids. DNA for the CDR3: TGTGCCAGCAGCCAAGGGACAGGGGATCGGTACTATGGCTACACCTTC. This sequence encodes CASSQGTGDRYYGYTF.

CDR3 residues: CASSQDAVLAGLMGNEQFF. As DNA, the CDR3 is TGTGCCAGCAGCCAGGACGCCGTTCTAGCGGGACTAATGGGCAATGAGCAGTTCTTC. V and J are TRBV14 and TRBJ2-1; 9 bases match TRBD2. Looked up from germline, CDR1 is SGHDN and CDR2 is FVKESK. The ends lost 3 bases at V and 6 bases at J; junction bases unmatched: 18. The CDR3 runs 19 residues.

This chain links TRBV19 with TRBJ1-4, with 7 bases that match TRBD1. The CDR3 extends over 17 amino acids. The J segment lost 3 bases and the V segment lost 0 bases, leaving 7 bases of the junction unmatched. Germline V CDR1 and CDR2: LNHDA, SQIVND (reference sequence). The CDR3: CASSIDHYRGANEKLFF. The CDR3 coding sequence is TGTGCCAGTAGTATAGATCACTACAGGGGAGCTAATGAAAAACTGTTTTTT.

By proportion, this clone is medium-sized. DNA of the CDR3: TGCGCCAGCAGCTTGGGGGCCAAAGGCTACAATGAGCAGTTCTTC. Translated, it gives CASSLGAKGYNEQFF. This chain joins TRBV5-1 and TRBJ2-1; D is unclear. V was trimmed by 0 bases and J by 3 bases, leaving 10 bases between them. Per the germline V gene, CDR1 is SGHRS and CDR2 is YFSETQ. The CDR3 has 15 amino acids.

The J gene is TRBJ1-4, the V gene TRBV7-8, with D maybe TRBD1 (5 bases). From germline, CDR1 is SGHVS and CDR2 FQNEAQ. The CDR3 extends over 15 amino acids. The ends were cut back, 7 bases at V and 8 bases at J, with 20 bases in the middle. The CDR3 bases are TGTGCCAGCAAACCTAACAGTCGGGGGTGGGAAAAACTGTTTTTT. Translated, it gives CASKPNSRGWEKLFF. Complete variable domain (other parts from reference TRBV7-8 and TRBJ1-4): GAGVSQSPRYKVAKRGQDVALRCDPISGHVSLFWYQQALGQGPEFLTYFQNEAQLDKSGLPSDRFFAERPEGSVSTLKIQRTQQEDSAVYLCASKPNSRGWEKLFFGSGTQLSVL.

V and J are TRBV15 and TRBJ2-5; D ambiguous. Trimming removed 0 bases from V and 1 base from J, with 18 bases in between. The CDR3 runs 18 residues. CDR1 is LNHNV, CDR2 YYDKDF, per germline (reference sequence). CDR3 sequence: CATSRDVRSRSGQETQYF. Written as DNA, the CDR3 is TGTGCCACCAGCAGAGATGTCCGGAGCCGATCGGGCCAAGAGACCCAGTACTTC.

The J gene is TRBJ2-3, the V gene TRBV5-6, with 8 bases matching TRBD1. V lost 0 bases to trimming and J lost 3 bases; unmatched junction nucleotides: 6. Germline V gene lookup returns CDR1 SGHDT and CDR2 YYEEEE. This CDR3 is 16 amino acids long. The CDR3 region is CASSLGTGFATDTQYF. Written as DNA, the CDR3 is TGTGCCAGCAGCTTGGGGACAGGGTTTGCAACAGATACGCAGTATTTT.

V gene TRBV19 combines with J gene TRBJ2-2; 7 bases agree with TRBD1. The ends lost 7 bases at V and 3 bases at J; junction bases unmatched: 11. This CDR3 has 16 residues. Germline V gene lookup returns CDR1 LNHDA and CDR2 SQIVND (reference sequence). The CDR3 here is CASTSEGGQYTGELFF. The CDR3 coding sequence is TGTGCCAGTACCTCTGAAGGGGGACAGTACACCGGGGAGCTGTTTTTT.

The chain combines TRBV4-3 with TRBJ2-2; 8 bases match TRBD2. Germline CDR1 LGHNA, CDR2 YSLEER. The length of the CDR3 is 17 residues. V trimming: 0 bases; J trimming: 4 bases; junction bases outside the gene matches: 7. CDR3: CASSQDLSGSFTGELFF. In DNA form, the CDR3 reads TGCGCCAGCAGCCAAGATCTAAGCGGGAGTTTCACCGGGGAGCTGTTTTTT.

The chain carries TRBV7-3 and TRBJ2-3; D may be TRBD2 (6 bases). Trimming left V 2 bases short and J 1 base short, with 10 bases between. CDR3 length: 15 residues. Germline V lookup: CDR1 SGHTA, CDR2 FQGTGA. In DNA form, the CDR3 reads TGTGCCAGCAGCTTATACCCTAGCGGCACAGATACGCAGTATTTT. Protein: CASSLYPSGTDTQYF.

The V gene is TRBV5-6, the J gene TRBJ1-6, with a possible D match to TRBD1 (5 bases). V lost 4 bases to trimming and J lost 6 bases, with 11 bases between them. CDR3 length: 14 residues. Germline loops: CDR1 SGHDT, CDR2 YYEEEE. The CDR3 nucleotides are TGTGCCAGCAGCGCGGGGGGTGGTAATTCACCCCTCCACTTT. Amino acids: CASSAGGGNSPLHF.

V usage is TRBV9 and J usage is TRBJ1-6; D gene ambiguous. Trimming took 3 bases from V and 5 from J, leaving 15 bases between them. The CDR3 is 16 amino acids. Per the germline V gene, CDR1 is SGDLS and CDR2 is YYNGEE. This chain's CDR3 is CASSAGEAGDNSPLHF. The CDR3 DNA reads as TGTGCCAGCAGCGCTGGGGAGGCAGGAGATAATTCACCCCTCCACTTT.

The rearrangement uses TRBV28 and TRBJ1-2, with 9 positions matching TRBD1. The V gene's germline CDR1 is MDHEN and CDR2 SYDVKM. The length of the CDR3 is 16 residues. The V and J ends lost 4 bases and 4 bases, in that order; junction bases with no gene match: 10. CDR3 residues: CASSSPTGGLFYGYTF. The DNA for the CDR3 is TGTGCCAGCAGTTCCCCTACAGGGGGCCTATTCTATGGCTACACCTTC.

The chain combines TRBV7-3 with TRBJ2-1; TRBD2 agrees at 12 bases. This CDR3 is built from 16 residues. Germline assignment: CDR1 SGHTA and CDR2 FQGTGA. Trimming cost V 4 bases and J 7 bases; bases outside gene matches: 8. CDR3 in DNA: TGTGCCAGCAGCTGGCTAGCGGGAGGGCCGGGGAATGAGCAGTTCTTC. It codes for CASSWLAGGPGNEQFF.